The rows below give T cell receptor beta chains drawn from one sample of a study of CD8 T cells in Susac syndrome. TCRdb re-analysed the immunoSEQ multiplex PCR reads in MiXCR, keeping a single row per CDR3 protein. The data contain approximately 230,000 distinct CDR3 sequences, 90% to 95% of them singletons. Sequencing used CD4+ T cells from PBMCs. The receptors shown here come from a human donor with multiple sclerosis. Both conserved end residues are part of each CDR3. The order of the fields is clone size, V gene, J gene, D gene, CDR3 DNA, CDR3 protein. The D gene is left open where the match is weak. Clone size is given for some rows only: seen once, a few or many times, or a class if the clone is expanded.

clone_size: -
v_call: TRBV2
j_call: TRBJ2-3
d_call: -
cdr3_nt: TGTGCCAGCACCCCCGGGGACGTTGGCACAGATACGCAGTATTTT
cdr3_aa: CASTPGDVGTDTQYF

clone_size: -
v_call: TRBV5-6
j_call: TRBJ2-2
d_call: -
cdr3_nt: TGTGCCAGCAGCCGAGTGGGGGCTACCGGGGAGCTGTTTTTT
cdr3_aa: CASSRVGATGELFF

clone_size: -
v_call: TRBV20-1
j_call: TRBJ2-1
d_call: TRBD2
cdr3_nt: TGCAGTGCTAGGAGGGCTAGCGGGAGCGTAGGGAATGAGCAGTTCTTC
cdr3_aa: CSARRASGSVGNEQFF

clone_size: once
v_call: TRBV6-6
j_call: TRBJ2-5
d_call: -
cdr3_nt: TGTGCCAGCAGTTACTCGTCCGGGACAACACAAGAGACCCAGTACTTC
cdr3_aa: CASSYSSGTTQETQYF

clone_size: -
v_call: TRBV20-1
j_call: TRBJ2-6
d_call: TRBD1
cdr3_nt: TGCAGTGCTAGTAGTTGGGGACAGGGTGCAGGGGCCAACGTCCTGACTTTC
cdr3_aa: CSASSWGQGAGANVLTF

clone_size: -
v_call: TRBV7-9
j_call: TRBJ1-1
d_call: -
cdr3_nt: TGTGCCAGCAGCTTGGGCGAGTTACAGCTGAACACTGAAGCTTTCTTT
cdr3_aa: CASSLGELQLNTEAFF

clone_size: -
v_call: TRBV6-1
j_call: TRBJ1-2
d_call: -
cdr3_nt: TGTGCCAGCAGACAGGGACTCCGCGGCAGGGCGGGTGGTGGCTACACCTTC
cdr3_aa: CASRQGLRGRAGGGYTF

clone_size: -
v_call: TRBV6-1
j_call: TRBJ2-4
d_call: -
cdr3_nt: TGTGCCAGCAAAATTTTTGATGCCGTAACCAAAAACATTCAGTACTTC
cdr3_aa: CASKIFDAVTKNIQYF

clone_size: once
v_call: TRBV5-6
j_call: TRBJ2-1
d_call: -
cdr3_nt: TGTGCCAGCAGCTTTTTCGGCGAGCAGTTCTTC
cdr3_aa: CASSFFGEQFF

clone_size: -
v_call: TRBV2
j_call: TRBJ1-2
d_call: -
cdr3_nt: TGTGCCAGCCGAGCTAACTATGGCTACACCTTC
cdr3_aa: CASRANYGYTF

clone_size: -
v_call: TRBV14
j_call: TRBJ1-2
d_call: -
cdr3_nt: TGTGCCAGCAGCCAAGATTTTGGGCAGGTGTATGGCTACACCTTC
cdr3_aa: CASSQDFGQVYGYTF

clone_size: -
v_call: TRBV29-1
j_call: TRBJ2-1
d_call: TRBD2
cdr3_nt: TGCAGCGCTAGCGGGAGGGCCCCGAACAATGAGCAGTTCTTC
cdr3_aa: CSASGRAPNNEQFF

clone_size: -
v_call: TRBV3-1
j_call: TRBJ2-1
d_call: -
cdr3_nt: TGTGCCAGCAGCCAGGACACAGGGAATGAGCAGTTCTTC
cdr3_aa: CASSQDTGNEQFF

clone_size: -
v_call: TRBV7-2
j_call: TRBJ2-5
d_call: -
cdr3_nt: TGTGCCAGCAGCCCACCACCCCAGGGGGAGACCCAGTACTTC
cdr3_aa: CASSPPPQGETQYF

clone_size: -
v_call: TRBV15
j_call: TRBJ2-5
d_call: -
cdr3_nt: TGTGCCACCAGCACCCAAGGACTATCGTACCAAGAGACCCAGTACTTC
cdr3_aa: CATSTQGLSYQETQYF

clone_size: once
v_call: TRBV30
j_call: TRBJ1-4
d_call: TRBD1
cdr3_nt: TGTGCCTGGGGCAGGGGGTCGGAAAAACTGTTTTTT
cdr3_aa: CAWGRGSEKLFF

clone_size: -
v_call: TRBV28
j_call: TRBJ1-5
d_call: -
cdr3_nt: TGTGCCAGCAGACGCGACGGGGGGACGTGGCAGCCCCAGCATTTT
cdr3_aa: CASRRDGGTWQPQHF

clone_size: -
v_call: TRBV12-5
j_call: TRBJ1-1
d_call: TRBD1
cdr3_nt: TGTGCTAGTGGTTTTACCGAAGGGACAGGGGGAGTCACTGAAGCTTTCTTT
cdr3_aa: CASGFTEGTGGVTEAFF

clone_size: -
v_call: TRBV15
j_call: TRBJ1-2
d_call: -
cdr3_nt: TGTGCCACCAGCAGAGATACCAGGGACGGAGGGGGCTACACCTTC
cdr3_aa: CATSRDTRDGGGYTF

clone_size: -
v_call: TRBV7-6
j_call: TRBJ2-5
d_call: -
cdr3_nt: TGTGCCAGCAGCCGTAATGGACATGGTCAAGAGACCCAGTACTTC
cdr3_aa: CASSRNGHGQETQYF

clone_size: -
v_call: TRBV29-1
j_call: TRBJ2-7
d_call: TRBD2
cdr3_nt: TGCAGCGTTGTGCCTAGCGGGGGCGAGCAGTACTTC
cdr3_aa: CSVVPSGGEQYF

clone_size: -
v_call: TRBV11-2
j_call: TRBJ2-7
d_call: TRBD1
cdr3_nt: TGTGCCAGCAGCTCCGGGACAGGGGCGTCCTACGAGCAGTACTTC
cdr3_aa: CASSSGTGASYEQYF

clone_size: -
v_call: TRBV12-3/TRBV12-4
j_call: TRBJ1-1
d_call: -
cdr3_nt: TGTGCCAGCAGTTTGTCCGGCACCTCGGCAGCTTTCTTT
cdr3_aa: CASSLSGTSAAFF

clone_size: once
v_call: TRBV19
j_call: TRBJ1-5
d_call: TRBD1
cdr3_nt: TGTGCCAGTAAGGGGGACAGTAGCCAGCCCCAGCATTTT
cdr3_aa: CASKGDSSQPQHF

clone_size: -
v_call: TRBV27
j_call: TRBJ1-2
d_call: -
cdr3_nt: TGTGCCAGCAGTTTTGGGATTAACTATGGCTACACCTTC
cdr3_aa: CASSFGINYGYTF

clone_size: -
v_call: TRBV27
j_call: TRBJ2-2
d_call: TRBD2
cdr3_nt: TGTGCCAGCAGTTGGGGGGGATTCGGGGAGCTGTTTTTT
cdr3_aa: CASSWGGFGELFF

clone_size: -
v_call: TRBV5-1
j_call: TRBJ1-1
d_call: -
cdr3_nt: TGCGCCAGCCACCAAATCCCCCAGGGAGGAACTGAAGCTTTCTTT
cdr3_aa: CASHQIPQGGTEAFF

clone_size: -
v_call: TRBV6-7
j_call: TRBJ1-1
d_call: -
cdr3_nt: TGTGCCAGGACAGTTAACACTGAAGCTTTCTTT
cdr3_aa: CARTVNTEAFF